What follows are 23 T cell receptor beta chains derived from one specimen sequenced in a study of CD8 T cells in ankylosing spondylitis. Study-wide findings and caveats: Blood of patients with ankylosing spondylitis appeared to be characterized by a TCR beta motif of eight or nine highly homologous variants.

No antigens are known for them. TCRdb re-analysed the 5' RACE reads in MiXCR, keeping a single row per CDR3 protein. This table has some 700,000 distinct CDR3 sequences, roughly 19% appearing once. Input material: blood, either unsorted or a sorted T cell fraction (not recorded which). Receptors originate from a male donor with ankylosing spondylitis.

CDR3 protein: CASSEWKGGQETQYF. In DNA, the CDR3 is TGCGCCAGCAGTGAGTGGAAGGGAGGGCAAGAGACCCAGTACTTC. The chain joins TRBV10-2 to TRBJ2-5; 7 nucleotides match TRBD2. Germline assignment: CDR1 WSHSY and CDR2 SAAADI. Trimming at V came to 1 base and at J to 2 bases, leaving 4 bases not matched to a gene. The length of the CDR3 is 15 residues.

This clonotype was found a few times. V and J are TRBV14 and TRBJ2-7; D may be TRBD1 (5 bases). Per germline, CDR1 SGHDN and CDR2 FVKESK. V gave up 4 bases and J gave up 2 bases, with 21 bases separating them. The CDR3 contains 17 residues. CDR3 sequence (DNA): TGTGCCAGCAGCCCCACCCACTATGGGGCAGCCCCCTACGAGCAGTACTTC. Its translation: CASSPTHYGAAPYEQYF.

The rearrangement links TRBV9 to TRBJ1-5; the match to TRBD1 covers 8 bases. After removal of 0 bases from V and 0 bases from J, the junction contained 2 bases not matched to a gene. Germline lookup yields CDR1 SGDLS and CDR2 YYNGEE. The CDR3 runs 16 residues. CDR3 nucleotide sequence: TGTGCCAGCAGCGTAGGGACAGGGAATAGCAATCAGCCCCAGCATTTT. Protein product: CASSVGTGNSNQPQHF.

This clonotype has a count of ten or more. The chain carries TRBV5-1 and TRBJ1-2, with D possibly matching TRBD1 (6 bases). The germline CDR1 and CDR2 sequences are SGHRS and YFSETQ. The V and J ends lost 0 bases and 8 bases respectively, with 14 bases between them. The CDR3 runs 14 residues. The CDR3 is CASSLEGGARGYTF. The CDR3 region has the DNA TGCGCCAGCAGCTTGGAGGGGGGGGCGCGAGGCTACACCTTC.

The rearrangement joins TRBV12-3 or TRBV12-4 to TRBJ2-3; the match to TRBD2 covers 9 bases. The CDR3 is made up of 16 amino acids. V was pared by 2 bases and J by 2 bases, with 5 bases of the junction left unmatched. The CDR3 region has the DNA TGTGCCAGCAGTTTAAGTCTAGCGGGGAACACAGATACGCAGTATTTT. Amino acid sequence: CASSLSLAGNTDTQYF.

The chain employs TRBV20-1 and TRBJ2-7, with 11 bases aligning to TRBD2. V was pared by 2 bases and J by 2 bases, with 5 bases of the junction left unmatched. The CDR3 sequence is 15 residues long. The germline CDR1 and CDR2 sequences are DFQATT and SNEGSKA (reference sequence). The CDR3 here is CSARYGGLAAYEQYF. The CDR3 region has the DNA TGCAGTGCTAGATACGGGGGACTAGCGGCCTACGAGCAGTACTTC.

V usage is TRBV9 and J usage is TRBJ2-3; maybe TRBD2 (6 bases). V lost 4 bases, J lost 3 bases, and 15 bases lay in between. The CDR3 is made up of 15 amino acids. Germline loops: CDR1 SGDLS, CDR2 YYNGEE. The chain's CDR3 is CASSYTGDGTDTQYF. CDR3 DNA sequence: TGTGCCAGCAGCTACACGGGAGATGGGACAGATACGCAGTATTTT.

The genes are TRBV20-1 and TRBJ2-7, with no clear D. Trimming left V 6 bases short and J 0 bases short, with 18 bases between. Germline V lookup: CDR1 DFQATT, CDR2 SNEGSKA (reference sequence). The CDR3 runs 15 residues. The CDR3 bases are TGCAGTGCACCCGAGGTAGCAGCGAACTCCTACGAGCAGTACTTC. Translation: CSAPEVAANSYEQYF.

The chain combines TRBV20-1 with TRBJ2-7; 7 bases align to TRBD1. This CDR3 is built from 14 residues. V lost 3 bases to trimming and J lost 7 bases; unmatched junction nucleotides: 12. Per the germline V gene, CDR1 is DFQATT and CDR2 is SNEGSKA (reference sequence). This chain's CDR3 is CSASGTVPSVEQYF. CDR3 nucleotides: TGCAGTGCTAGCGGGACAGTCCCCTCTGTGGAGCAGTACTTC.

This clonotype was detected a few times. This chain connects TRBV7-9 to TRBJ1-2; D not resolved. Trimming took 1 base from V and 4 from J, leaving 10 bases between them. Per germline, CDR1 SEHNR and CDR2 FQNEAQ (reference sequence). This CDR3 contains 14 residues. The CDR3 protein is CASSLGAARYGYTF. CDR3 coding DNA: TGTGCCAGCAGCTTAGGGGCAGCCCGCTATGGCTACACCTTC.

The table lists this clonotype with a few counts. The V and J genes are TRBV3-1 and TRBJ1-6; maybe TRBD1 (6 bases). Trimming took 3 bases from V and 14 from J, leaving 26 bases between them. Germline V gene data show CDR1 as LGHDT and CDR2 as YNNKEL (reference sequence). The CDR3 length is 17 residues. This chain's CDR3 is CASSHPLRTAAGGALHF. CDR3 DNA: TGTGCCAGCAGCCACCCGCTAAGGACAGCGGCGGGAGGAGCCCTCCACTTT. Looking up the rest from reference TRBV3-1 and TRBJ1-6 gives the full variable domain: DTAVSQTPKYLVTQMGNDKSIKCEQNLGHDTMYWYKQDSKKFLKIMFSYNNKELIINETVPNRFSPKSPDKAHLNLHINSLELGDSAVYFCASSHPLRTAAGGALHFGNGTRLTVT.

In its sample, this clonotype was seen a few times. V usage is TRBV7-2 and J usage is TRBJ1-1, with no clear D. This CDR3 spans 13 amino acids. CDR1 and CDR2 from the germline V gene are SGHTA and FQGNSA. V was cut by 3 bases and J by 5 bases, with 10 bases left in between. The CDR3 nucleotides are TGTGCCAGCAGCTTCCGGTTAAGGACTGAAGCTTTCTTT. Protein sequence: CASSFRLRTEAFF.

V usage is TRBV12-5 and J usage is TRBJ1-4; possibly TRBD1 for D (5 bases). The V and J ends lost 2 bases and 3 bases respectively, with 7 bases between them. The V gene's germline CDR1 is LGHNT and CDR2 FRNRAP. The CDR3 length is 14 residues. CDR3 sequence reads: CASGLPGSNEKLFF. DNA of the CDR3: TGTGCTAGTGGTTTGCCAGGGTCTAATGAAAAACTGTTTTTT.

This clonotype was picked up a small number of times. The rearrangement uses TRBV7-9 and TRBJ1-4; 7 positions agree with TRBD1. The CDR3 extends over 15 amino acids. Germline CDR1 SEHNR, CDR2 FQNEAQ (reference sequence). The V and J ends lost 3 bases and 8 bases, in that order; junction bases with no gene match: 9. The CDR3 here is CASSLGDRAGEKLFF. DNA of the CDR3: TGTGCCAGCAGCTTGGGCGACAGGGCGGGCGAAAAACTGTTTTTT.

This clonotype was observed many times. The J gene is TRBJ2-1, the V gene TRBV5-1; 12 positions agree with TRBD1. V gave up 6 bases and J gave up 7 bases; unmatched junction bases: 8. Germline loops: CDR1 SGHRS, CDR2 YFSETQ. The CDR3 spans 15 residues. The CDR3 DNA follows: TGCGCCAGCACCAGACCGGGACAGGGGGCAAATGAGCAGTTCTTC. Encoded protein: CASTRPGQGANEQFF. The full variable domain, completed using reference TRBV5-1 and TRBJ2-1, is KAGVTQTPRYLIKTRGQQVTLSCSPISGHRSVSWYQQTPGQGLQFLFEYFSETQRNKGNFPGRFSGRQFSNSRSEMNVSTLELGDSALYLCASTRPGQGANEQFFGPGTRLTVL.

This clonotype was seen only a few times. This chain uses TRBV28 with TRBJ2-7, with 7 bases lining up with TRBD1. CDR1 is MDHEN, CDR2 SYDVKM, per germline. The CDR3 is 15 amino acids. V was pared by 5 bases and J by 2 bases, with 9 bases of the junction left unmatched. The CDR3 DNA reads as TGTGCCAGCAGTGGATCCGGGACAGCAACCTACGAGCAGTACTTC. Protein: CASSGSGTATYEQYF.

The chain is built from TRBV25-1 and TRBJ2-7; D is unresolved. CDR1 and CDR2 (germline): MGHDK, SYGVNS. V lost 5 bases, J lost 3 bases, and 11 bases lay in between. The CDR3 is made up of 13 amino acids. The CDR3 here is CASSPPVGYEQYF. The CDR3 bases are TGTGCCAGCAGTCCCCCCGTGGGCTACGAGCAGTACTTC.

This clonotype was counted only a few times. The chain links TRBV27 to TRBJ2-1; no clear D. V dropped 4 bases and J dropped 5 bases, with 9 bases sitting between them. CDR1 is MNHEY and CDR2 is SMNVEV in the germline V gene (reference sequence). This CDR3 contains 13 residues. CDR3 loop: CASSWTQNNEQFF. The CDR3 nucleotides read TGTGCCAGCAGTTGGACGCAAAACAATGAGCAGTTCTTC.

In its sample, this clonotype was seen a few times. The CDR3 nucleotides are TGCAGTGCTCTGCGGCCAGAGTACGAGCAGTACTTC. Encoded protein: CSALRPEYEQYF. The rearrangement joins TRBV20-1 to TRBJ2-7, with D uncertain. The V and J ends lost 5 bases and 4 bases respectively, with 12 bases between them. This CDR3 contains 12 residues. Per germline, CDR1 DFQATT and CDR2 SNEGSKA (reference sequence).

The rearrangement joins TRBV28 to TRBJ1-2; tentatively, D is TRBD1 (6 bases). The germline V gene has CDR1 MDHEN and CDR2 SYDVKM. This CDR3 is built from 14 residues. V gave up 6 bases and J gave up 0 bases, with 11 bases separating them. The CDR3 coding sequence is TGTGCCAGCAGCCCCGACAGGTCTAACTATGGCTACACCTTC. Translation gives CASSPDRSNYGYTF.

The rearrangement uses TRBV12-3 or TRBV12-4 and TRBJ1-2; 7 bases agree with TRBD1. V dropped 6 bases and J dropped 4; count of bases not matched to a gene: 5. CDR3 length: 13 residues. CDR3 nucleotide sequence: TGTGCCAGCAGCCGTCCAGGGGGCTATGGCTACACCTTC. Translated: CASSRPGGYGYTF.

The gene calls are TRBV5-5 and TRBJ2-7, with a tentative D call TRBD2 (6 bases). The CDR3 loop spans 15 amino acids. Germline V gene sequence: CDR1 SGHKS, CDR2 YYEKEE (reference sequence). V was shortened by 2 bases and J by 3 bases, with 15 bases between the two germline ends. The CDR3 here is CASSFSSAAHYEQYF. The CDR3 nucleotides are TGTGCCAGCAGCTTCTCTAGCGCCGCTCACTACGAGCAGTACTTC.

The chain combines TRBV27 with TRBJ1-5, with D unresolved. Germline CDR1 MNHEY, CDR2 SMNVEV (reference sequence). CDR3 size: 15 residues. V shed 6 bases and J shed 1 base, with 13 bases lying between them. CDR3 loop: CASRTRSRSNQPQHF. Here the CDR3 DNA reads TGTGCCAGCAGAACGAGGAGCAGGAGCAATCAGCCCCAGCATTTT.